This record covers a single TCR beta chain. Its specificity is unknown. The data are from a study of Tregs in tolerant kidney transplant recipients. Study results and limitations: Antigen-driven expansion was suggested because donor-specific Tregs expanded more than all Tregs in tolerant patients. The small number of patients limits these findings pending further validation.

Repertoires were generated with immunoSEQ multiplex PCR, while TCRdb's copy carries only in-frame clones and drops some. The sample lists about 83,000 clones, 95% to 98% seen once, with roughly 0.59% in the top ten. Looked up from germline, CDR1 is SGHNT and CDR2 is YENEEA. The ends were cut back, 1 base at V and 4 bases at J, with 10 bases in the middle. The CDR3 covers 15 residues. The receptor was isolated from a human donor who received a combined kidney and bone marrow transplant. The rearrangement links TRBV11-3 to TRBJ2-2, with a possible D match to TRBD2 (6 bases). This sample comprised CD4+ T cells from blood, obtained before the transplant. The CDR3 here is CASSLGGGSTGELFF. CDR3 DNA: TGTGCCAGCAGCTTAGGTGGGGGGAGCACCGGGGAGCTGTTTTTT.